This T cell receptor beta chain was found in a study of blood T cell repertoires in COVID-19. At the level of the study: The cDNA or gDNA used as material had been derived from T cells, B-cell-depleted T cells, or PBMCs.

CDR1 is SGHVS, CDR2 FNYEAQ, per germline. There are 18 residues in the CDR3. V lost 1 base, J lost 5 bases, and 13 bases stayed unmatched. The protocol was immunoSEQ multiplex PCR, while the TCRdb copy is restricted to in-frame clones and leaves out a portion. The data contain 230,000 or so clones, 88% of them singletons. Assignments of participants to cohorts depended upon their own reported clinical history. Material for sequencing was PBMCs or T cells enriched from blood (not recorded which). The TCR sequence derives from a woman between 45 and 65 years old with acute COVID-19. The chain has TRBV7-6 and TRBJ2-5, with 10 bases lining up with TRBD2. The CDR3, as DNA: TGTGCCAGCAGCTTAGGGATAGTAACTAGCGGGATCAAGGAGACCCAGTACTTC. This translates into CASSLGIVTSGIKETQYF.